This TCR beta chain appears in the sequencing data of a study of blood T cell repertoires in COVID-19 (dated by TCRdb to the early 2020s). Turning to the overall study: Samples covering the acute and convalescent phases of COVID-19 were provided by collaborators in the United States, Italy and Spain. The dataset comprised deeply sampled blood TCRbeta repertoires from subjects exposed to, actively infected with, or recovered from COVID-19. The material from the prospective study consisted of cDNA or gDNA derived from T cells, B-cell-depleted T cells, or PBMCs. Samples were obtained from the ongoing ImmuneRACE study (first 160 participants) and from 1,254 subjects provided by 6 global collaborators. Sample metadata almost always included a de-identified subject ID, COVID-19 status, age in years and sex. Where available, HLA class I and class II types were obtained from metadata supplied by the sample provider rather than from assay-based typing. The repertoires were released in a freely available public database intended as a resource for research on the immune response to SARS-CoV-2. What the study reported, not specific to this receptor: Clinical and demographic metadata were provided uncurated, with the amount varying by source and participant.

One collaborating source in Seattle enrolled patients while the patients were actively infected and followed the patients over time throughout the course of disease. The collaborating institutions used their own protocols to collect whole blood in K2EDTA tubes. For TCRbeta analysis, collaborator samples were shipped as frozen whole blood, as isolated PBMCs, or as DNA extracted from either sample type. The count of this clone is one. This clone's antigen is unknown. One base away there is no much larger clone; base qualities are not given. The immunoSEQ Assay, a bias-controlled multiplex PCR, was used to amplify TCRbeta CDR3 regions from genomic DNA. The original methods were these. The number of nucleated cells in each sample was estimated by amplification of reference gene primers within the assay. To quantify the absolute abundance of each unique TCRbeta CDR3 rearrangement, sequence reads were collapsed and filtered. For each sample, productive Simpson clonality was calculated as the square root of Simpson's diversity index over productive rearrangements. TCRdb obtained this table from immuneACCESS and retained in-frame rearrangements with V and J assigned. These tables miss some clones; where compared with another copy, unresolved V genes account for less than half of the shortfall, and the remainder is unexplained. D and trimming come from the DNA, and the V and J calls and clone size come from that table. The sample profile shows about 180,000 clones; approximately 80% of them were found once. In total, the top ten clones hold over 6.5% of the sample.

CDR1 MNHNS and CDR2 SASEGT are derived from the germline V gene. From the cysteine through the phenylalanine, the CDR3 covers 16 amino acids. Only the CDR3 part of the read is kept: 48 bases, read in frame from the first base. V loses 4 bases, J loses 6 bases, and the germline ends lie 16 bases apart. Material: peripheral blood. The sequence is built from TRBV6-1 and TRBJ1-6; the D gene is perhaps TRBD1, on 5 matching bases. This sequence originates from a woman between 35 and 50 years old with COVID-19, enrolled during active disease. The sequenced DNA is TGTGCCAGCAGTGTCCGGACACCTGGCCTTAATTCACCCCTCCACTTT. Its product reads: CASSVRTPGLNSPLHF.